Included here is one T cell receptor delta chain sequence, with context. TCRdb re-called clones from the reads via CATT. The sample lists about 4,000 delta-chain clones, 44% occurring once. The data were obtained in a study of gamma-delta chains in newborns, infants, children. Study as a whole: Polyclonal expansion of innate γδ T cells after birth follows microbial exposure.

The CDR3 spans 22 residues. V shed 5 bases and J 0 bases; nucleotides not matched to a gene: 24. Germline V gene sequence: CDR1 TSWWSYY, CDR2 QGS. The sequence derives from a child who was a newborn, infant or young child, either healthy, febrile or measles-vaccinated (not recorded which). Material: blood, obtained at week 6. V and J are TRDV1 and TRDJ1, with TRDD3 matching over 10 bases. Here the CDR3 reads CALGFPSSHLGGGYRYTDKLIF. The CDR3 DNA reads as TGTGCTCTTGGGTTCCCCTCTTCCCACCTCGGTGGGGGATACAGGTACACCGATAAACTCATCTTT.